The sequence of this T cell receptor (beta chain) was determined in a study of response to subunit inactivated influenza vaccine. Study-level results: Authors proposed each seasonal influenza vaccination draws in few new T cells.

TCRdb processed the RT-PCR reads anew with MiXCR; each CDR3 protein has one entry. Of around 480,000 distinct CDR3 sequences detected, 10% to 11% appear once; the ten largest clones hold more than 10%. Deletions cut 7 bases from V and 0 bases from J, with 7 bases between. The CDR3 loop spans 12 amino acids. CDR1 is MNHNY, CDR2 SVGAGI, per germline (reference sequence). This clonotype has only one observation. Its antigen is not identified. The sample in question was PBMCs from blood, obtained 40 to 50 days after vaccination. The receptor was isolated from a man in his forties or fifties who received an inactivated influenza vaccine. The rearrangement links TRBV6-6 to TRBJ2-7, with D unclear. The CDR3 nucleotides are TGTGCCAGCACCGCCAGCTCCTACGAGCAGTACTTC. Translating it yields CASTASSYEQYF.